Each of the 17 T cell receptor beta chains below was sequenced from the same sample in a study of tumor-infiltrating lymphocytes in primary liver carcinoma. It was from around 20-30 mg of unsorted bulk tissue that RNA and DNA were co-extracted. With a constant-region primer, TCR beta cDNA was made from about 0.55 ug of total RNA. Library construction for TCR beta comprised three nested multiplex PCR rounds performed with slightly modified ARM-PCR. A C-beta reverse primer and TRBV1-TRBV30 forward primers served in each of the first two PCR rounds, at ten to eleven cycles apiece. Each CDR3 protein gets one entry after TCRdb re-called the multiplex PCR reads with MiXCR. The sample comprises 90,000 to 150,000 distinct CDR3 sequences, nearly 70% of which are singletons, and more than 8% rests with the top ten. The specimen sequenced was tumor-adjacent normal liver tissue. The source is a woman aged 60 to 75 with primary liver carcinoma and hepatitis B virus infection.

With respect to this clonotype: A much larger clonotype is one base distant, so this may be a read error. The chain uses TRBV10-3 and TRBJ2-1; D is uncertain. Per germline, CDR1 ENHRY and CDR2 SYGVKD. Trimming took 6 bases from V and 7 from J, leaving 16 bases between them. This CDR3 is 14 amino acids long. The DNA of the CDR3 is TGTGCCATCAGCCCCATTAGGGAAATAAATGAGCAGTTCTTC. Residues: CAISPIREINEQFF.

Note on this clonotype: The junction does not match germline at one end; this may be a read error. The V call is TRBV4-1, the J call TRBJ2-1; no definite D call. The CDR3 loop spans 11 amino acids. Per the germline V gene, CDR1 is MGHRA and CDR2 is YSYEKL. The CDR3 reads CACSDYNEQFF. DNA for the CDR3: TGTGCCTGCAGCGACTACAATGAGCAGTTCTTC.

The rearrangement uses TRBV6-5 and TRBJ2-1, with TRBD2 as a possible D gene (6 bases). This CDR3 has 15 amino acids. Germline V gene data show CDR1 as MNHEY and CDR2 as SVGAGI. V was shortened by 7 bases and J by 7 bases, with 20 bases between the two germline ends. In DNA form, the CDR3 reads TGTGCCAGCACCCCCGGATCGGGAGTTTTTAATGAGCAGTTCTTC. This gives the protein CASTPGSGVFNEQFF.

This clonotype was counted ten times or more. The J gene is TRBJ2-5, the V gene TRBV5-5; D ambiguous. The CDR3 has 14 amino acids. Trimming took off 2 bases at V and 5 bases at J, with 13 bases between the two ends. Germline V gene data show CDR1 as SGHKS and CDR2 as YYEKEE (reference sequence). CDR3 region: CASSLTGEYETQYF. The CDR3, as DNA: TGTGCCAGCAGCTTAACCGGCGAATATGAGACCCAGTACTTC.

This clonotype has at least ten counts. This chain connects TRBV6-5 to TRBJ2-2; no definite D call. In germline, CDR1 is MNHEY, CDR2 SVGAGI. The CDR3 has 14 residues. V lost 5 bases to trimming and J lost 1 base, with 8 bases between them. CDR3 sequence (DNA): TGTGCCAGCAGTCCCCGGCTGAACACCGGGGAGCTGTTTTTT. The encoded protein is CASSPRLNTGELFF.

In this sample, this clonotype turned up a few times. A much larger clone lies one base from this, so it may be a read error. The rearrangement uses TRBV29-1 and TRBJ2-6; 7 bases line up with TRBD2. Trimming at V came to 4 bases and at J to 0 bases, leaving 3 bases not matched to a gene. Germline V gene lookup returns CDR1 SQVTM and CDR2 ANQGSEA. There are 15 residues in the CDR3. This CDR3 reads CSVGGGSSGANVLTF. The CDR3 region has the DNA TGCAGCGTTGGTGGCGGGAGCTCTGGGGCCAACGTCCTGACTTTC.

There are a few counts of this clonotype. This may be a read error: a much more frequent sequence differs by one nucleotide. The rearrangement uses TRBV6-1 and TRBJ2-4; D unclear. V lost 4 bases, J lost 6 bases, and 13 bases lay in between. Germline-derived CDR1 and CDR2 are MNHNS and SASEGT. This CDR3 spans 14 amino acids. The CDR3 nucleotides read TGTGCCAGCAGTGGAGGACCTCTCCTAAACATTCAGTACTTC. Protein product: CASSGGPLLNIQYF.

The chain is built from TRBV5-1 and TRBJ2-1; a possible D gene is TRBD2 (6 bases). Looked up from germline, CDR1 is SGHRS and CDR2 is YFSETQ. The CDR3 is 15 amino acids. Trimming removed 0 bases from V and 15 bases from J, with 22 bases in between. CDR3: CASSLDGGIYNELFF. DNA for the CDR3: TGCGCCAGCAGCTTGGATGGCGGGATCTACAATGAACTGTTCTTC.

To note about this clonotype: This may arise from a read error, as a much more abundant clone is one base away. The chain links TRBV28 to TRBJ1-1; a possible D gene is TRBD1 (6 bases). Germline lookup yields CDR1 MDHEN and CDR2 SYDVKM. The CDR3 runs 11 residues. The DNA for the CDR3 is TGTGCCAGCAACGGGGGCACTGAAGCTTCCTTT. The encoded protein is CASNGGTEASF.

The chain recombines TRBV29-1 with TRBJ2-5; 9 positions agree with TRBD1. There are 15 residues in the CDR3. Germline CDR1 and CDR2: SQVTM and ANQGSEA. Unmatched junction bases numbered 15, after V lost 4 bases and J lost 9 bases. Written as DNA, the CDR3 is TGCAGCGTTGGTTCTGGGGGACAGGGTCTATATGCCCAGTACTTC. Translation gives CSVGSGGQGLYAQYF.

This clonotype was detected ten times or more. The chain couples TRBV7-3 to TRBJ2-2, with D perhaps matching TRBD2 (6 bases). The ends were cut back, 2 bases at V and 7 bases at J, with 14 bases in the middle. The CDR3 consists of 15 residues. Germline CDR1 SGHTA, CDR2 FQGTGA. CDR3 DNA: TGTGCCAGCAGCTTAGGGGCGGGACGTGGCGGGGAGCTGTTTTTT. Translated, it gives CASSLGAGRGGELFF.

The V gene is TRBV12-3 or TRBV12-4, the J gene TRBJ2-3; tentatively, D is TRBD2 (5 bases). The CDR3 length is 15 residues. Trimming took off 7 bases at V and 5 bases at J, with 19 bases between the two ends. CDR3 loop: CASTLLVGIGDTQYF. The CDR3 DNA follows: TGTGCCAGCACCTTACTAGTGGGGATCGGAGATACGCAGTATTTT.

Only a few counts were recorded for this clonotype. This chain uses TRBV18 with TRBJ2-3; D is ambiguous. Germline V gene data show CDR1 as KGHSH and CDR2 as LQKENI. V shed 5 bases and J shed 0 bases, with 6 bases lying between them. The CDR3 runs 13 residues. CDR3: CASSAPSTDTQYF. DNA for the CDR3: TGTGCCAGCTCAGCCCCTAGCACAGATACGCAGTATTTT.

In its sample, this clonotype was seen many times. The chain recombines TRBV7-9 with TRBJ2-2; no reliable D call. CDR3 length: 16 residues. V lost 4 bases to trimming and J lost 6 bases, with 18 bases between them. CDR1 is SEHNR and CDR2 is FQNEAQ in the germline V gene (reference sequence). The CDR3 spells CASSSSLRRRSGELFF. CDR3 nucleotide sequence: TGTGCCAGCAGCTCCTCTCTTAGGAGAAGGTCCGGGGAGCTGTTTTTT.

About this clonotype itself: This may stem from a read error, because a much larger clone lies one nucleotide away. The CDR3 region has the DNA TGTGCCAGCAGCTTAAGGTCGAACACTGAAGCCTTCTTT. Protein product: CASSLRSNTEAFF. This chain uses TRBV7-8 with TRBJ1-1; D remains unclear. Germline V gene data show CDR1 as SGHVS and CDR2 as FQNEAQ. This CDR3 is 13 amino acids long.

The chain has TRBV20-1 and TRBJ2-5; 11 bases are shared with TRBD2. The CDR3 has 14 amino acids. Germline CDR1 and CDR2: DFQATT and SNEGSKA (reference sequence). Trimming took 8 bases from V and 7 from J; bases not matched to a gene: 12. CDR3 sequence: CSPISGRAIGTQYF. DNA for the CDR3: TGCAGTCCTATTAGCGGGAGGGCCATTGGGACCCAGTACTTC.

About this clonotype itself: Mismatch with germline at one junction end may stem from a read error. The J gene is TRBJ2-3, the V gene TRBV29-1; D might be TRBD1 (6 bases). The CDR3 has 14 residues. Germline-derived CDR1 and CDR2 are SQVTM and ANQGSEA. The CDR3 nucleotides are TGCTGCGTTGTAGTGACAGGAGATTGGGATACGCAGTATTTT. This sequence encodes CCVVVTGDWDTQYF.